This TCR beta chain was observed in a study of identical twins. General study points: Fewer insertions marked abundant cord blood beta clonotypes; young adult naive trended weakly, memory not at all. Where out-of-frame alpha sequences were twin-shared, they showed excess low generation probability. Within beta out-of-frame sequences, the excess sharing observed between twins was weaker.

Germline V gene data show CDR1 as LGHNA and CDR2 as YNFKEQ. The CDR3 has 17 amino acids. TCRdb ran MiXCR on the 5' RACE reads and lists one entry per CDR3 protein. The data hold more than 1.5 million distinct CDR3 sequences, with about 31% observed a single time. A remark on this clonotype: No antigen is known for it. One end of the junction varies from germline; a read error may be responsible.

The rearrangement links TRBV4-2 to TRBJ2-6; tentatively, D is TRBD1 (6 bases). The sequencing sample was made of cord blood. This receptor was taken from a newborn girl in good health. CDR3 DNA sequence: TGTGCCAGCAGCCAAGACAGGGGCGTTTCTGGGGCCAACGTCCCGACTTTC. As protein: CASSQDRGVSGANVPTF.